This T cell receptor beta chain is from a study of T cells in Graves' hyperthyroidism and ophthalmopathy. Whole-study results and caveats: Onset of ophthalmopathy came a median 6.5 months after the model predicted it. Patients with ophthalmopathy were separated from those with stable hyperthyroidism by a 13 V-J model.

Extraction of PBMCs used under 13 ml of fresh peripheral blood. The CDR3 covers 17 residues. Germline V gives CDR1 LNHNV, CDR2 YYDKDF (reference sequence). Trimming took 1 base from V and 0 from J; bases not matched to a gene: 6. Details on this clonotype: The target antigen is unknown.

TCR beta CDR3 regions were amplified from RNA transcripts. The study used the HTBI primer set for a first-round RT-PCR of the TCR CDR3. TCRdb called the multiplex PCR reads again in MiXCR, with one record for every CDR3 protein. The sample lists some 560,000 distinct CDR3 sequences; less than 15% were seen once. The material sequenced was blood. This sequence originates from a woman between 40 and 55 years old with Graves' hyperthyroidism. V gene TRBV15 combines with J gene TRBJ2-5; 9 nucleotides match TRBD2. DNA for the CDR3: TGTGCCACCAGCAGAGCTGGCCTAGCGGGAAACCAAGAGACCCAGTACTTC. It specifies CATSRAGLAGNQETQYF. Together with reference TRBV15 and TRBJ2-5, the CDR3 gives the full variable domain: DAMVIQNPRYQVTQFGKPVTLSCSQTLNHNVMYWYQQKSSQAPKLLFHYYDKDFNNEADTPDNFQSRRPNTSFCFLDIRSPGLGDTAMYLCATSRAGLAGNQETQYFGPGTRLLVL.